Below, 4 T cell receptor beta chains from the same sample are listed, as sequenced in a study of blood T cell repertoires in COVID-19 (dated by TCRdb to the early 2020s). To prepare the library, the immunoSEQ multiplex PCR assay was applied. In TCRdb, the immuneACCESS table is reduced to in-frame sequences with V and J assigned. These tables do not hold every clone; where another copy was compared, an unresolved V gene accounts for under half, and the others remain unexplained. In all, the sample holds about 60,000 clones, and 82% of those were seen once. More than 40% of the sample goes to the ten largest clones. Input material: peripheral blood. These receptors originate from a human donor in a cohort sampled during active COVID-19.

This rearrangement joins TRBV2 to TRBJ1-6, with a possible D match to TRBD1 (5 bases). CDR1 is SNHLY and CDR2 is FYNNEI in the germline V gene. The CDR3 runs 17 residues. Trimming removed 11 bases at V and 9 bases at J, with 29 bases between. CDR3 nucleotide sequence: TGTGCCGTACCTTACCGCGGGGGAAATCCTTTGGGTTCACCCCTCCACTTT. As protein: CAVPYRGGNPLGSPLHF.

This clone showed up just a few times. The chain recombines TRBV3-1 (or the pseudogene TRBV3-2) with TRBJ1-1, with 9 bases aligning to TRBD1. Germline CDR1 is LGHDT and CDR2 is YNNKEL (reference sequence). V was pared by 1 base and J by 10 bases, with 10 bases of the junction left unmatched. CDR3 length: 15 residues. The CDR3 DNA is TGTGCCAGCAGCCAAGGGACCGGGACAGGGAAGGGAGCTTTCTTT. It specifies CASSQGTGTGKGAFF.

The gene calls are TRBV3-1 (or the pseudogene TRBV3-2) and TRBJ1-5; D is unclear. The CDR3 extends over 14 amino acids. Germline V CDR1 and CDR2: LGHDT, YNNKEL (reference sequence). V was clipped by 4 bases and J by 4 bases, with 11 bases between them. DNA for the CDR3: TGTGCCAGCAGCCCGCAACCCGGGAATCAGCCCCAGCATTTT. Its translation: CASSPQPGNQPQHF.

The chain couples TRBV5-1 to TRBJ2-7; 10 positions match TRBD1. This CDR3 comprises 14 residues. V lost 4 bases and J lost 5; bases outside the gene matches: 6. Germline CDR1 is SGHRS and CDR2 is YFSETQ. CDR3 loop: CASSPRDRGDEQYF. CDR3 nucleotides: TGCGCCAGCAGCCCCCGGGACAGGGGCGACGAGCAGTACTTC.